The next 2 T cell receptor beta chains were all read from a single sample in a study of T cells after yellow fever vaccination. One entry per CDR3 protein, called by TCRdb with MiXCR from the 5' RACE reads. The sample consists of approximately 330,000 distinct CDR3 sequences, about an eighth of them appearing once. The sequences come from CD4+ T cells sorted from PBMCs, collected 15 days after the yellow fever booster vaccination. The receptors stem from a man younger than 30 who received the YFV17D yellow fever vaccine.

The rearrangement links TRBV10-3 to TRBJ2-2, with 7 bases lining up with TRBD1. Germline lookup yields CDR1 ENHRY and CDR2 SYGVKD. The CDR3 loop spans 15 amino acids. V dropped 4 bases and J dropped 2; count of bases not matched to a gene: 4. The CDR3 nucleotides read TGTGCCATCAGTGCCGGGACAGCCAACACCGGGGAGCTGTTTTTT. Residues: CAISAGTANTGELFF.

This clonotype was counted only a few times. The chain recombines TRBV25-1 with TRBJ2-2, with 8 bases matching TRBD1. This CDR3 comprises 16 residues. Germline loops: CDR1 MGHDK, CDR2 SYGVNS. V was clipped by 3 bases and J by 6 bases; unmatched bases: 9. This chain's CDR3 is CASSDLSQGGAGELFF. Here the CDR3 DNA reads TGTGCCAGCAGTGACCTATCACAGGGGGGTGCCGGGGAGCTGTTTTTT.